Each of the 8 T cell receptor beta chains below was sequenced from the same sample in a study of blood T cell repertoires in COVID-19 (TCRdb year 2020). The library was obtained by the immunoSEQ multiplex PCR assay. TCRdb carries this immuneACCESS record with in-frame sequences only. Its versions omit some clonotypes, under half of them owing to an unresolved V gene in the studies checked, with the rest unexplained. Across this sample there are about 270,000 clones, with roughly 84% seen only once. Around 9.2% of the sample goes to the ten largest clones. Sequenced input: peripheral blood. The origin of the receptors is a human donor in a cohort sampled during active COVID-19.

This clone has just a few counts. Different DNA sequences within this sample yield the same CDR3. The V and J genes are TRBV28 and TRBJ1-2, with D possibly matching TRBD1 (5 bases). The CDR3 is 14 residues long. Trimming shortened V by 3 bases and J by 5 bases, and 13 bases separated the two germline ends. Per germline, CDR1 MDHEN and CDR2 SYDVKM. The CDR3 sequence: CASSFPGGAYGYTF. The CDR3 bases are TGTGCCAGCAGTTTCCCCGGAGGGGCGTATGGCTACACCTTC.

This chain uses TRBV5-4 with TRBJ1-1; D is unclear. Germline CDR1 is SGHNT and CDR2 is YYREEE (reference sequence). Trimming removed 0 bases from V and 6 bases from J, with 12 bases in between. CDR3 length: 14 amino acids. The CDR3, as DNA: TGTGCCAGCAGCTTGGAGAGGGTGAGCGCTGAAGCTTTCTTT. The encoded protein is CASSLERVSAEAFF.

The rearrangement uses TRBV5-6 and TRBJ2-3; D call uncertain. The CDR3 loop spans 17 amino acids. Germline-derived CDR1 and CDR2 are SGHDT and YYEEEE. V lost 4 bases and J lost 2, with 20 bases in between. In DNA form, the CDR3 reads TGTGCCAGCAGCCCGGAGCCCTTTAATGCCCCCACAGATACGCAGTATTTT. It is translated as CASSPEPFNAPTDTQYF.

This chain joins TRBV4-1 and TRBJ2-1, with TRBD2 matching 7 bases. The trim removed 0 bases at V and 0 bases at J, leaving 11 bases unmatched. The CDR3 loop spans 19 amino acids. CDR1 and CDR2 (germline): MGHRA, YSYEKL. The CDR3 here is CASSQDLGLAVSSYNEQFF. The CDR3 DNA follows: TGCGCCAGCAGCCAAGATCTGGGCCTAGCGGTTAGCTCCTACAATGAGCAGTTCTTC.

The rearrangement joins TRBV19 to TRBJ1-5, with D possibly matching TRBD1 (5 bases). This CDR3 is 14 amino acids long. Trimming took off 3 bases at V and 4 bases at J, with 10 bases between the two ends. Germline V CDR1 and CDR2: LNHDA, SQIVND (reference sequence). The CDR3, as DNA: TGTGCCAGTAGTATGGTCCGGGGGAATCAGCCCCAGCATTTT. Protein product: CASSMVRGNQPQHF.

The gene calls are TRBV11-2 and TRBJ2-7; the D gene is possibly TRBD1 (5 bases). V was pared by 5 bases and J by 3 bases, with 14 bases between. The V gene's germline CDR1 is SGHAT and CDR2 FQNNGV. CDR3 length: 14 amino acids. CDR3 in DNA: TGTGCCAGCAGCCAGAACCCTCAGGGCTACGAGCAGTACTTC. Amino acids: CASSQNPQGYEQYF. Drawing the rest from reference TRBV11-2 and TRBJ2-7, the complete variable domain is EAGVAQSPRYKIIEKRQSVAFWCNPISGHATLYWYQQILGQGPKLLIQFQNNGVVDDSQLPKDRFSAERLKGVDSTLKIQPAKLEDSAVYLCASSQNPQGYEQYFGPGTRLTVT.

The V gene is TRBV11-3, the J gene TRBJ2-7; 7 nucleotides match TRBD2. Per the germline V gene, CDR1 is SGHNT and CDR2 is YENEEA. The length of the CDR3 is 14 residues. The V and J ends lost 5 bases and 6 bases, in that order; junction bases with no gene match: 10. CDR3 in DNA: TGTGCCAGCAGCAGCGGGGCTGCGGGCGGCGAGCAGTACTTC. Its protein is CASSSGAAGGEQYF.

The CDR3 is CASSLGQGSHEQYF. CDR3 sequence (DNA): TGCGCCAGCAGCTTGGGGCAGGGGTCGCACGAGCAGTACTTC. The chain recombines TRBV5-1 with TRBJ2-7; tentative D call: TRBD1 (6 bases). CDR3 length equals 14 residues. The germline V gene encodes CDR1 SGHRS and CDR2 YFSETQ. V lost 0 bases and J 5 bases, leaving 12 bases between the germline ends. Full variable domain (outside the CDR3, taken from reference TRBV5-1 and TRBJ2-7): KAGVTQTPRYLIKTRGQQVTLSCSPISGHRSVSWYQQTPGQGLQFLFEYFSETQRNKGNFPGRFSGRQFSNSRSEMNVSTLELGDSALYLCASSLGQGSHEQYFGPGTRLTVT.